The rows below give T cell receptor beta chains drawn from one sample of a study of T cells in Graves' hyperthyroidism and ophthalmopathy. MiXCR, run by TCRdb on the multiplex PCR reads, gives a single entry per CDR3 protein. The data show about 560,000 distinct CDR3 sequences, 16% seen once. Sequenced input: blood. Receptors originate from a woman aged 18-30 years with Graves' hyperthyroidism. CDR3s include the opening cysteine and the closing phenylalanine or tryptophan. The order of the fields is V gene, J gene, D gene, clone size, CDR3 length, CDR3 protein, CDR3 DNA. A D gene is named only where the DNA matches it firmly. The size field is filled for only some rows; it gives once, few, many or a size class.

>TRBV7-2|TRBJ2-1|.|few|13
CASSPRQAVEQFF
TGTGCCAGCAGCCCCCGACAGGCCGTAGAGCAGTTCTTC
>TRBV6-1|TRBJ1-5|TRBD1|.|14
CASGGTGWNQPQHF
TGTGCCAGCGGAGGGACAGGGTGGAATCAGCCCCAGCATTTT
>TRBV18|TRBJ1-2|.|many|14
CASSPQGANYGYTF
TGTGCCAGCTCACCACAGGGCGCTAACTATGGCTACACCTTC
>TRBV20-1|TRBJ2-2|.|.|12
CSAEGGTGELFF
TGCAGTGCTGAGGGGGGGACCGGGGAGCTGTTTTTT
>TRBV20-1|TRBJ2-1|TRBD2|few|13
CSARASGRNEQFF
TGCAGTGCTAGGGCTAGCGGGAGAAATGAGCAGTTCTTC
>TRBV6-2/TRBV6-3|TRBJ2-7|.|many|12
CASGLFTYEQYF
TGTGCCAGCGGACTATTCACCTACGAGCAGTACTTC
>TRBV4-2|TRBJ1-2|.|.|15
CASSQGPTVAYGYTF
TGTGCCAGCAGCCAAGGCCCGACAGTGGCCTATGGCTACACCTTC
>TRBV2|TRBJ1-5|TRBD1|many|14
CASSRDSTNQPQHF
TGTGCCAGCAGTAGGGACAGTACGAATCAGCCCCAGCATTTT
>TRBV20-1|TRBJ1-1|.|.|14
CSASQGHGKTEAFF
TGCAGTGCTAGTCAGGGCCATGGGAAAACTGAAGCTTTCTTT
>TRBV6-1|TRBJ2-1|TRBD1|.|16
CASSPSGQGSINEQFF
TGTGCCAGCAGTCCCTCAGGACAGGGATCGATAAATGAGCAGTTCTTC
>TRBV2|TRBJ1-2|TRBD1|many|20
CASSEVGFQGQGATYYGYTF
TGTGCCAGCAGTGAAGTCGGCTTTCAGGGACAGGGGGCTACCTATTATGGCTACACCTTC
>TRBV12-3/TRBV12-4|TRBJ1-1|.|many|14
CASSPTVRNTEAFF
TGTGCCAGCAGCCCGACAGTGAGGAACACTGAAGCTTTCTTT
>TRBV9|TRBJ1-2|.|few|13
CASRDSSNYGYTF
TGTGCCAGCCGCGACAGCTCTAACTATGGCTACACCTTC
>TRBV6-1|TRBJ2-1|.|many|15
CASSERNRAYNEQFF
TGTGCCAGCAGTGAAAGGAACAGGGCGTACAATGAGCAGTTCTTC
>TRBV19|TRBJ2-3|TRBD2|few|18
CASSIRTSGGANTDTQYF
TGTGCCAGTAGTATAAGGACTAGCGGGGGGGCCAACACAGATACGCAGTATTTT
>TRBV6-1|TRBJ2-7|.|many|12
CASSDLPYEQYF
TGTGCCAGCAGTGACCTCCCCTACGAGCAGTACTTC
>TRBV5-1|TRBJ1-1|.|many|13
CASSLEGLTEAFF
TGCGCCAGCAGCTTGGAAGGATTAACTGAAGCTTTCTTT
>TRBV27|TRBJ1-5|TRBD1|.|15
CASSLQGQGSQPQHF
TGTGCCAGCAGTTTACAGGGACAGGGGAGTCAGCCCCAGCATTTT
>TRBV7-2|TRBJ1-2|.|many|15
CASSLAVSRPYGYTF
TGTGCCAGCAGCTTAGCGGTATCCCGACCCTATGGCTACACCTTC
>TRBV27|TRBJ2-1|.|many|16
CASSLSDPFGDNEQFF
TGTGCCAGCAGTCTGTCAGATCCCTTCGGCGACAATGAGCAGTTCTTC
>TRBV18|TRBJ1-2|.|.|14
CASSLAKSNYGYTF
TGTGCCAGCTCACTCGCAAAATCTAACTATGGCTACACCTTC
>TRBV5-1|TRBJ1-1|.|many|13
CASSFRTNTEAFF
TGCGCCAGCAGCTTCAGAACGAACACTGAAGCTTTCTTT
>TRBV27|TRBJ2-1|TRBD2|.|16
CASSPVAGVTYNEQFF
TGTGCCAGCAGTCCCGTAGCGGGAGTAACCTACAATGAGCAGTTCTTC
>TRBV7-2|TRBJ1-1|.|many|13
CASSLARTTEAFF
TGTGCCAGCAGCTTAGCCAGGACCACTGAAGCTTTCTTT
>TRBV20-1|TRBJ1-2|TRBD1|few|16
CSAREMRTGKYYGYTF
TGCAGTGCTAGAGAGATGAGGACAGGGAAGTACTATGGCTACACCTTC
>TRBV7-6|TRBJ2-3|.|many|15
CASSFGSSSTDTQYF
TGTGCCAGCAGCTTTGGGAGTTCGAGCACAGATACGCAGTATTTT
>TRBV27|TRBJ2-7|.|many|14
CASSMTASSYEQYF
TGTGCCAGCAGTATGACCGCGAGCTCCTACGAGCAGTACTTC
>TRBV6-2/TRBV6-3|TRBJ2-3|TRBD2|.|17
CASSDYLLAGEPDTQYF
TGTGCCAGCAGCGACTACTTACTAGCGGGAGAACCAGATACGCAGTATTTT
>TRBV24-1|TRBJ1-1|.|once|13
CATSDTGLTEAFF
TGTGCCACCAGTGATACAGGGCTCACTGAAGCTTTCTTC
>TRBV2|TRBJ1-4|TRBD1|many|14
CASSRDRVSEKLFF
TGTGCCAGCAGTCGAGACAGGGTGTCTGAAAAACTGTTTTTT
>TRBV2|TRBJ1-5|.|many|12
CASRGEYQPQHF
TGTGCCAGCAGGGGGGAGTACCAGCCCCAGCATTTT
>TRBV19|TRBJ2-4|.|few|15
CASSNSGMAKNIQYF
TGTGCCAGTAGCAACTCAGGGATGGCCAAAAACATTCAGTACTTC
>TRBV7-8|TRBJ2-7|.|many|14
CASSLSDRLYEQYF
TGTGCCAGCAGCCTCTCGGACAGATTATACGAGCAGTACTTC
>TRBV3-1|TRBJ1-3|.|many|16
CASSQGRGFSGNTIYF
TGTGCCAGCAGCCAGGGAAGGGGATTCTCTGGAAACACCATATATTTT
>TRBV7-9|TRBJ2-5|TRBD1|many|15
CASSATGGGQETQYF
TGTGCCAGCAGCGCAACAGGGGGAGGCCAAGAGACCCAGTACTTC
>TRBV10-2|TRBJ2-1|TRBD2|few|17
CASKTLAGDSSYNEQFF
TGCGCCAGCAAGACCCTAGCGGGAGATAGCTCCTACAATGAGCAGTTCTTC
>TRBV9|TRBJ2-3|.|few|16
CASSPHTKGSTDTQYF
TGTGCCAGCAGCCCCCATACGAAGGGAAGCACAGATACGCAGTATTTT
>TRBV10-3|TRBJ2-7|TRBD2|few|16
CAIRSEASGTRYEQYF
TGTGCCATCAGGTCGGAGGCTAGCGGGACGCGGTACGAGCAGTACTTC
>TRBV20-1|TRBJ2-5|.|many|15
CSARGVWPAQETQYF
TGCAGTGCTAGAGGGGTTTGGCCAGCACAAGAGACCCAGTACTTC
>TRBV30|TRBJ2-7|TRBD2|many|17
CAWSVGPGLAGPYEQYF
TGTGCCTGGAGTGTAGGACCCGGACTAGCGGGACCCTACGAGCAGTACTTC
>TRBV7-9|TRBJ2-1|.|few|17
CAIGMRGNLGSYNEQFF
TGTGCCATCGGGATGAGGGGAAATTTGGGCTCCTACAATGAGCAGTTCTTC
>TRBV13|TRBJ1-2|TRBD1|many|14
CASSLEDRADGYTF
TGTGCCAGCAGTTTAGAGGACAGGGCGGATGGCTACACCTTC
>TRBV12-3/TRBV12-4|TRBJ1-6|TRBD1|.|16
CASSWDRSPYNSPLHF
TGTGCCAGCAGTTGGGACAGATCCCCCTATAATTCACCCCTCCACTTT
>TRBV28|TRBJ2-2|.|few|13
CASSFLNTGELFF
TGTGCCAGCAGTTTCCTGAACACCGGGGAGCTGTTTTTT
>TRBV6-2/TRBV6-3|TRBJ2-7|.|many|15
CASSAKGDASYEQYF
TGTGCCAGCAGCGCTAAGGGGGATGCGTCCTACGAGCAGTACTTC
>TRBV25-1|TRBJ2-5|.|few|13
CASSDLNRETQYF
TGTGCCAGCAGTGACCTTAACAGGGAGACCCAGTACTTC
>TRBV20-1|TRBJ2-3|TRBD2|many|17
CSARDALSGRAFDTQYF
TGCAGTGCTAGAGATGCCCTGAGCGGGAGGGCCTTTGATACGCAGTATTTT
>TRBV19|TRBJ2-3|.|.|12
CASRQGADTQYF
TGTGCCAGTAGGCAGGGAGCAGATACGCAGTATTTT
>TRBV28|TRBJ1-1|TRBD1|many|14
CASSRDRGDTEAFF
TGTGCCAGCAGTCGAGACAGGGGGGACACTGAAGCTTTCTTT
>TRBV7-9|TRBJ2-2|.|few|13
CATQTGNTGELFF
TGTGCCACCCAGACAGGGAACACCGGGGAGCTGTTTTTT
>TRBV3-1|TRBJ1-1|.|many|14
CASSPEIRHTEAFF
TGTGCCAGCAGCCCAGAGATCCGTCACACTGAAGCTTTCTTT
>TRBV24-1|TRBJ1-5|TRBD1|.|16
CATSDGGQGAGQPQHF
TGTGCCACCAGTGATGGGGGGCAGGGGGCCGGTCAGCCCCAGCATTTT
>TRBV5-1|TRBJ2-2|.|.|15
CASSLVLAQTGELFF
TGCGCCAGCAGCTTGGTTCTAGCGCAGACCGGGGAGCTGTTTTTT
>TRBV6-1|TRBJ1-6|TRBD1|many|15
CASSALQGDNSPLHF
TGTGCCAGCAGTGCATTACAGGGGGATAATTCACCCCTCCACTTT
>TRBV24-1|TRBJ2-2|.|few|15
CATSDLRQRTGELFF
TGTGCCACCAGTGATTTGCGGCAGCGAACCGGGGAGCTGTTTTTT
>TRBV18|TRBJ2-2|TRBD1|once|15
CASSPDRAGTGELFF
TGTGCCAGCTCACCGGACAGGGCGGGCACCGGGGAGCTGTTTTTT